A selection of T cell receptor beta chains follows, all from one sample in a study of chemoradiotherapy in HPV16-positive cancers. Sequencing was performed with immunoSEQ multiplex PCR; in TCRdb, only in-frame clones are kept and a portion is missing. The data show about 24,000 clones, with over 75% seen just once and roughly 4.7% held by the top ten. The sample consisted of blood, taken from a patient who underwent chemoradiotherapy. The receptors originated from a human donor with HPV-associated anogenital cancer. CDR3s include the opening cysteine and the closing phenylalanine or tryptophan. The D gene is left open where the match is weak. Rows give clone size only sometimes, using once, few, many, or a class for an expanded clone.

TGTGCCAGCAGTTTAGAGGGGCGGATATACACTGAAGCTTTCTTT	CASSLEGRIYTEAFF	TRBV27	TRBJ1-1	NA	NA
TGTGCCAGCAGTTACAGTGGGGGGGGGACGGGCGATGAGCAGTTCTTC	CASSYSGGGTGDEQFF	TRBV6-5	TRBJ2-1	TRBD2	NA
TGTGCCAGCCGGACCGGACAGGGCGACTACGAGCAGTACTTC	CASRTGQGDYEQYF	TRBV18	TRBJ2-7	TRBD1	once
TGTGCCAGCAGCCTCACAGGGGCCTACGAGCAGTACTTC	CASSLTGAYEQYF	TRBV14	TRBJ2-7	TRBD1	NA
TGCGCCAGCAGCCAAGTTGGGGTGAGGGAAAAACTGTTTTTT	CASSQVGVREKLFF	TRBV4-1	TRBJ1-4	NA	few
TGCGCCAGCAGCTTGGCCGGGACTTTAAACACCATATATTTT	CASSLAGTLNTIYF	TRBV5-1	TRBJ1-3	NA	NA
TGTGCCAGCAGCCCACGGACTAGCGGGGGGGTCCACAATGAGCAGTTCTTC	CASSPRTSGGVHNEQFF	TRBV5-4	TRBJ2-1	TRBD2	few
TGTGCCTGGAGCCTATCCGGGACATCAAGAGGAAACACCATATATTTT	CAWSLSGTSRGNTIYF	TRBV30	TRBJ1-3	NA	NA
TGTGCCAGCAGCCAAGGACTAGCGGGGGGGCCAGATACGCAGTATTTT	CASSQGLAGGPDTQYF	TRBV5-8	TRBJ2-3	TRBD2	NA
TGTGCCAGTAGTCTCGACCCCGCGGGACAGCTCCAAGAGACCCAGTACTTC	CASSLDPAGQLQETQYF	TRBV19	TRBJ2-5	NA	once
TGTGCCAGCAGCTTGGCCGGACAGGCTAACTATGGCTACACCTTC	CASSLAGQANYGYTF	TRBV5-4	TRBJ1-2	TRBD1	NA
TGTGCCAGCACCTCCTGGACAGGGATCCAAGAGACCCAGTACTTC	CASTSWTGIQETQYF	TRBV21-1	TRBJ2-5	NA	NA
TGTGCCGGATCAGGGGACGGTAATGAAAAACTGTTTTTT	CAGSGDGNEKLFF	TRBV30	TRBJ1-4	NA	NA
TGTGCCAGCAGTCATCTTCTCTATGGCTACACCTTC	CASSHLLYGYTF	TRBV7-2	TRBJ1-2	NA	NA
TGCGCCAGCAGCCAAATAATCAGCGGGAGTTACAATGAGCAGTTCTTC	CASSQIISGSYNEQFF	TRBV4-1	TRBJ2-1	TRBD2	NA
TGTGCCAGCAGGCCACAGGGGGTTGACACTGAAGCTTTCTTT	CASRPQGVDTEAFF	TRBV2	TRBJ1-1	TRBD1	NA
TGTGCCAGCAGCCCGTCGACAGTAAGCTCTGGGGCCAACGTCCTGACTTTC	CASSPSTVSSGANVLTF	TRBV9	TRBJ2-6	NA	NA
TGTGCCAGCAGCTCCTCCACGGGACAGGCCCCCTACGAGCAGTACTTC	CASSSSTGQAPYEQYF	TRBV5-6	TRBJ2-7	TRBD1	NA
TGTGCCAGCAGCCAAAGACAGGGGGCAGGTTACTACGAGCAGTACTTC	CASSQRQGAGYYEQYF	TRBV11-3	TRBJ2-7	TRBD1	NA
TGTGCCAGCAGCCGATCCCGCACCGGGGAGCTGTTTTTT	CASSRSRTGELFF	TRBV11-1	TRBJ2-2	NA	NA
TGCGCCAGCAGTAGGGACAGGGGAAACTATGGCTACACCTTC	CASSRDRGNYGYTF	TRBV5-1	TRBJ1-2	TRBD1	NA
TGCAGCGTTGATGGGGCAGGACAAGAGACCCAGTACTTC	CSVDGAGQETQYF	TRBV29-1	TRBJ2-5	NA	NA
TGTGCTAGCTCCAACAGGATTGGGGTCAATGAGCAGTTCTTC	CASSNRIGVNEQFF	TRBV12-5	TRBJ2-1	NA	once
TGTGCCAGCAGCCAAGATAGGTGGGCAAGGGAGACCCAGTACTTC	CASSQDRWARETQYF	TRBV14	TRBJ2-5	NA	NA
NA	CACFSGQGATDTQYF	TRBV18	TRBJ2-3	NA	NA
TGTGCCTGGAGTGTAGGGGACAGCTCCTACAATGAGCAGTTCTTC	CAWSVGDSSYNEQFF	TRBV30	TRBJ2-1	TRBD1	medium-sized
TGTGCCAGCAGCGTAGAGGGGGTAGGGGGCACTGAAGCTTTCTTT	CASSVEGVGGTEAFF	TRBV9	TRBJ1-1	NA	NA
TGTGCCAGTAGTCCTGACTTGGGGAGGAACACTGAAGCTTTCTTT	CASSPDLGRNTEAFF	TRBV19	TRBJ1-1	NA	NA
TGTGCCAGCAGCTTAGGCGGGGAGGCGGGGTTCTTC	CASSLGGEAGFF	TRBV7-2	TRBJ2-1	NA	NA
TGTGCCAGCAGCCCGATAAAGAGCGGCTGGTCCGGGGAGCTGTTTTTT	CASSPIKSGWSGELFF	TRBV7-2	TRBJ2-2	NA	NA
TGTGCCAGTAGTGAGGGAAAAAGGTTATACGAGCAGTACTTC	CASSEGKRLYEQYF	TRBV19	TRBJ2-7	NA	NA
TGTGCCAGCAGCTTAGCGGTCGGACAAGGATACGAGCAGTACTTC	CASSLAVGQGYEQYF	TRBV7-2	TRBJ2-7	NA	NA
TGTGCCATCAGTGAGTCTCGCTACAATGAGCAGTTCTTC	CAISESRYNEQFF	TRBV10-3	TRBJ2-1	NA	once
TGTGCCAGTAGCCTTACTAGCACGGCGTCCGGGGAGCTGTTTTTT	CASSLTSTASGELFF	TRBV19	TRBJ2-2	NA	NA
TGTGCCAGCAGTGAAAGCCTAGAGACCCAGTACTTC	CASSESLETQYF	TRBV2	TRBJ2-5	NA	NA
TGTGCCAGCAGCGTAGCAGGGCAATCCTACGAGCAGTACTTC	CASSVAGQSYEQYF	TRBV9	TRBJ2-7	NA	NA
TGTGCCAGCAGCTTACGGGGGGAAGAGACCCAGTACTTC	CASSLRGEETQYF	TRBV7-2	TRBJ2-5	TRBD2	NA
TGTGCCAGCAGCGTAGCATACACCGGGGAGCTGTTTTTT	CASSVAYTGELFF	TRBV9	TRBJ2-2	NA	NA
TGCGCCAGCAGCCAAGATCTGGGGACATTTCGAACAGATACGCAGTATTTT	CASSQDLGTFRTDTQYF	TRBV4-1	TRBJ2-3	NA	NA
TGTGCCAGCAGCCCCCACCCGGGCCACAATCAGCCCCAGCATTTT	CASSPHPGHNQPQHF	TRBV4-2	TRBJ1-5	NA	NA
TGCAGCGTTGAATCGGGAGTCTACAATGAGCAGTTCTTC	CSVESGVYNEQFF	TRBV29-1	TRBJ2-1	NA	once
TGTGCCAGCAGCGTAGGTTTTGGGACAGGGACCCCCCGGGGGAATGAGCAGTTCTTC	CASSVGFGTGTPRGNEQFF	TRBV9	TRBJ2-1	TRBD1	NA
TGTGCCAGCTCACCACGGACGCAGACCCAGTACTTC	CASSPRTQTQYF	TRBV18	TRBJ2-5	NA	NA
TGTGCCAGCACCCGGGACAGGGGACACCAAGAGACCCAGTACTTC	CASTRDRGHQETQYF	TRBV2	TRBJ2-5	TRBD1	NA
TGTGCCAGTAGTCCGGGACTAGCGGGAGGACGATTCAGGAGCACAGATACGCAGTATTTT	CASSPGLAGGRFRSTDTQYF	TRBV19	TRBJ2-3	TRBD2	NA
TGTGCCAGCAGCATAAGGAACAGTAGTGGATCCCTGAATCAGCCCCAGCATTTT	CASSIRNSSGSLNQPQHF	TRBV21-1	TRBJ1-5	NA	NA
TGTGCCAGCAGCCCGCGGGGGGCACTACAAGAGACCCAGTACTTC	CASSPRGALQETQYF	TRBV9	TRBJ2-5	TRBD2	NA
TGTGCCAGCAGCCCCCGTCACCCTCCAGCTACGCAGTATTTT	CASSPRHPPATQYF	TRBV7-2	TRBJ2-3	NA	NA
TGTGCCTGGAGTCCTATCGACAATTCACCCCTCCACTTT	CAWSPIDNSPLHF	TRBV30	TRBJ1-6	NA	few
TGTGCCAGCTCACCGATCGGGGATGGCTACACCTTC	CASSPIGDGYTF	TRBV18	TRBJ1-2	NA	NA
TGTGCCAGCAGCCAACGCGGTAACTCCTACAATGAGCAGTTCTTC	CASSQRGNSYNEQFF	TRBV4-2	TRBJ2-1	NA	NA
TGTGCCAGCAGCTCAAGGGGCCTCCAGGGTGGCTACACCTTC	CASSSRGLQGGYTF	TRBV7-2	TRBJ1-2	NA	NA
TGTGCCATCAGTGGAGGGACAGGGACCTACGAGCAGTACTTC	CAISGGTGTYEQYF	TRBV10-3	TRBJ2-7	TRBD1	NA
TGCGCCAGCAGCCAAGATTTGGGCAGATTCGGGGGCACTGAAGCTTTCTTT	CASSQDLGRFGGTEAFF	TRBV4-3	TRBJ1-1	NA	NA
TGCGCCAGCAGCCAAGATGGGCCAGGGGACAATCAGCCCCAGCATTTT	CASSQDGPGDNQPQHF	TRBV4-1	TRBJ1-5	NA	NA
TGCGCCAGCAGCCAAGAGGAGGTCGCCTACAATGAGCAGTTCTTC	CASSQEEVAYNEQFF	TRBV4-1	TRBJ2-1	NA	NA
TGCAGCGGCGCACAGGGGAACACCATATATTTT	CSGAQGNTIYF	TRBV29-1	TRBJ1-3	TRBD1	NA
TGTGCCAGCAGTTACAAGGAGTTCTCTGGAAACACCATATATTTT	CASSYKEFSGNTIYF	TRBV6-5	TRBJ1-3	NA	NA
TGTGCCAGCAGGCCGGGACTAGCCGGCGATACGCAGTATTTT	CASRPGLAGDTQYF	TRBV7-9	TRBJ2-3	TRBD2	NA
TGTGCCAGCAGTGACTCGGGGGGACTGGATGAGCAGTTCTTC	CASSDSGGLDEQFF	TRBV6-4	TRBJ2-1	NA	NA